This record looks at one T cell receptor beta chain sequence and its context. This sample is part of a study of T cell changes during pregnancy in multiple sclerosis. This table comes from immunoSEQ multiplex PCR, and its TCRdb copy is limited to in-frame clones, with some not included. The sample consists of tens of thousands of clones, around nine tenths of them appearing once. CDR3 length: 13 amino acids. The germline V and J ends were trimmed by 0 bases and 7 bases, with 10 bases remaining between them. Germline V gene sequence: CDR1 SGDLS, CDR2 YYNGEE. Here the sequenced sample was peripheral blood, taken in the second trimester of pregnancy. The clonotype was recovered from a female donor with multiple sclerosis, enrolled in a pregnancy study. The genes are TRBV9 and TRBJ2-5, with D maybe TRBD1 (5 bases). In nucleotides, the CDR3 is TGTGCCAGCAGCGTAGGGGGCCAGACGACCCAGTACTTC. Translated, it gives CASSVGGQTTQYF.